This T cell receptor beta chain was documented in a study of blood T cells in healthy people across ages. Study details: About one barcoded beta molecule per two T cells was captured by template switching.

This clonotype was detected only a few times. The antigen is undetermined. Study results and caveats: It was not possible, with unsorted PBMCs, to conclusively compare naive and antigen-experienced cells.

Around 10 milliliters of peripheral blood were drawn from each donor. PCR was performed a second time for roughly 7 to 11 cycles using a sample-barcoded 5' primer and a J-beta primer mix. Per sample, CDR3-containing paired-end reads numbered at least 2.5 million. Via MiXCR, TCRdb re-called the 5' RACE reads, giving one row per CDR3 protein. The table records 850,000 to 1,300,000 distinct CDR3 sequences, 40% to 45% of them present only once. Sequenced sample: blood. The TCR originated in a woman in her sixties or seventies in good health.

In DNA form, the CDR3 reads TGTGCCAGCAGTTACTCGGCGGGAGCGAGTAATGAGCAGTTCTTC. Residues: CASSYSAGASNEQFF. The rearrangement uses TRBV6-2 or TRBV6-3 and TRBJ2-1, with 7 bases identical to TRBD2. Germline loops: CDR1 MNHEY, CDR2 SVGEGT. V was clipped by 0 bases and J by 7 bases; unmatched bases: 6. CDR3 length: 15 residues.